This TCR beta chain was captured in a study of regulatory T cells in long-lasting Graves disease. Time point denoted: persistent/refractory GD, antithyroid drugs over 5 years with positive TRAb. Extracted RNA from PBMCs served as the source of the TCR library. CDR1 is MNHEY and CDR2 is SMNVEV in the germline V gene (reference sequence). V was pared by 3 bases and J by 7 bases, with 0 bases of the junction left unmatched. This CDR3 is built from 12 residues. The table lists this clonotype with many counts. The TCR beta library used iRepertoire HTBI primers with Arm-PCR amplification of CDR3. TCRdb redid the calling of the multiplex PCR reads with MiXCR, one entry per CDR3 protein. The table shows roughly 400,000 distinct CDR3 sequences, with around 20% occurring only once.

The receptor comes from a female donor with Graves disease. The V gene is TRBV27, the J gene TRBJ2-1; TRBD2 agrees at 7 bases. Sequenced here: peripheral blood mononuclear cells (PBMCs), sampled when the disease was refractory, from a patient treated with antithyroid drugs. The CDR3 here is CASSLRGNEQFF. The CDR3 DNA reads as TGTGCCAGCAGTTTGCGGGGGAATGAGCAGTTCTTC.